The 24 T cell receptor beta chains listed next were all sequenced from one sample in a study of T cell responses to AZD1222 COVID-19 vaccine. Sequenced by immunoSEQ multiplex PCR; TCRdb stores in-frame clones only, minus some. Counted here are about 72,000 clones, about nine tenths occurring once; the ten biggest clones make up roughly 28%. Here the sequenced sample was peripheral blood, taken 28 days after the second AZD1222 dose. These TCRs come from an adult who received the AZD1222 COVID-19 vaccine.

The rearrangement links TRBV4-2 to TRBJ1-1; D is unresolved. V lost 1 base to trimming and J lost 3 bases, with 9 bases between them. CDR1 and CDR2 from the germline V gene are LGHNA and YNFKEQ. This CDR3 spans 14 amino acids. CDR3 DNA: TGTGCCAGCAGCCAAGGAGGAGGCGACACTGAAGCTTTCTTT. Translation gives CASSQGGGDTEAFF.

This clone was recorded once. The CDR3 DNA sequence: TGTGCCAGCAGTTTTATAGGGGCCTCGGATACGCAGTATTTT. This codes for CASSFIGASDTQYF. The chain has TRBV28 and TRBJ2-3, with D possibly TRBD1 on 5 matching bases. The germline gives CDR1 MDHEN, CDR2 SYDVKM. Trimming stripped 3 bases from V and 6 bases from J, with 13 bases between. This CDR3 comprises 14 residues. The variable domain in full, completed from reference TRBV28 and TRBJ2-3, reads DVKVTQSSRYLVKRTGEKVFLECVQDMDHENMFWYRQDPGLGLRLIYFSYDVKMKEKGDIPEGYSVSREKKERFSLILESASTNQTSMYLCASSFIGASDTQYFGPGTRLTVL.

V usage is TRBV7-9 and J usage is TRBJ2-3; maybe TRBD2 (6 bases). Germline V gene sequence: CDR1 SEHNR, CDR2 FQNEAQ (reference sequence). Trimming cost V 6 bases and J 2 bases, with 15 bases left between them. The CDR3 extends over 15 amino acids. Here the CDR3 DNA reads TGTGCCAGCAGTCCCGGGACTCGCTCCACAGATACGCAGTATTTT. Translating gives CASSPGTRSTDTQYF.

This clone showed up just a few times. The rearrangement uses TRBV12-3 or TRBV12-4 and TRBJ2-7; D is undetermined. The CDR3 runs to 12 residues. V dropped 1 base and J dropped 4 bases, with 5 bases sitting between them. The CDR3 reads CASSLGEYEQYF. For the CDR3, the DNA is TGTGCCAGCAGTTTAGGGGAATACGAGCAGTACTTC.

The V and J genes are TRBV5-4 and TRBJ2-7, with 8 positions matching TRBD2. Germline loops: CDR1 SGHNT, CDR2 YYREEE (reference sequence). The CDR3 covers 13 residues. After removal of 0 bases from V and 5 bases from J, the junction contained 1 base not matched to a gene. CDR3 in amino acids: CASSLATSDEQYF. DNA of the CDR3: TGTGCCAGCAGCTTGGCGACTAGCGACGAGCAGTACTTC.

This clone showed up just a few times. The chain joins TRBV7-3 to TRBJ2-7; the D call may be TRBD1 or TRBD2 (5 bases each). Germline V gene sequence: CDR1 SGHTA, CDR2 FQGTGA. The length of the CDR3 is 18 residues. Trimming removed 3 bases at V and 2 bases at J, with 23 bases between. The CDR3: CASSFEGMGPLNPYEQYF. The CDR3 DNA reads TGTGCCAGCAGCTTCGAGGGGATGGGTCCTTTGAACCCCTACGAGCAGTACTTC. The whole variable domain, remainder taken from reference TRBV7-3 and TRBJ2-7, is GAGVSQTPSNKVTEKGKYVELRCDPISGHTALYWYRQSLGQGPEFLIYFQGTGAADDSGLPNDRFFAVRPEGSVSTLKIQRTERGDSAVYLCASSFEGMGPLNPYEQYFGPGTRLTVT.

This chain joins TRBV18 and TRBJ2-5; D tentatively fits TRBD1 or TRBD2 (5 bases each). V lost 3 bases and J 1 base, leaving 9 bases between the germline ends. Germline V CDR1 and CDR2: KGHSH, LQKENI. This CDR3 region has 14 residues. The CDR3: CASSPGPPQETQYF. The CDR3 DNA reads as TGTGCCAGCTCACCGGGACCACCCCAAGAGACCCAGTACTTC.

This sequence joins TRBV5-1 and TRBJ2-1, with 14 bases that match TRBD2. The CDR3 length is 15 residues. The ends lost 3 bases at V and 9 bases at J; junction bases unmatched: 5. Germline lookup yields CDR1 SGHRS and CDR2 YFSETQ. CDR3 loop: CASSWGTSGSLEQFF. CDR3 DNA sequence: TGCGCCAGCAGCTGGGGGACTAGCGGGAGCCTTGAGCAGTTCTTC.

The CDR3 loop reads CSVAYEGAANYGYTF. CDR3 bases: TGCAGCGTTGCGTATGAGGGGGCGGCCAACTATGGCTACACCTTC. This chain links TRBV29-1 with TRBJ1-2, with 7 positions matching TRBD1. CDR3 length: 15 residues. V was pared by 4 bases and J by 2 bases, with 10 bases of the junction left unmatched. Germline V CDR1 and CDR2: SQVTM, ANQGSEA.

There are a few counts of this clone. This chain uses TRBV6-5 with TRBJ1-3; no definite D call. From germline, CDR1 is MNHEY and CDR2 SVGAGI. The CDR3 is 15 amino acids. Deletions cut 0 bases from V and 10 bases from J, with 16 bases between. Here the CDR3 reads CASSYSRERLGTIYF. In DNA form, the CDR3 reads TGTGCCAGCAGTTACTCTCGGGAGCGCCTCGGGACCATATATTTT.

This clone has just one count. The chain recombines TRBV9 with TRBJ1-1; the D is unclear. V lost 5 bases to trimming and J lost 0 bases, with 14 bases between them. Germline-derived CDR1 and CDR2 are SGDLS and YYNGEE. This CDR3 is built from 15 residues. The DNA for the CDR3 is TGTGCCAGCAGTCCCGGGGTGACGATGAACACTGAAGCTTTCTTT. Protein sequence: CASSPGVTMNTEAFF.

The chain carries TRBV5-6 and TRBJ2-4; TRBD1 agrees at 7 bases. The CDR3 covers 14 residues. Trimming at V came to 0 bases and at J to 4 bases, leaving 1 base not matched to a gene. Germline V CDR1 and CDR2: SGHDT, YYEEEE. The CDR3 coding sequence is TGTGCCAGCAGCTTGGGGGACAGTAAAAACATTCAGTACTTC. Its protein product is CASSLGDSKNIQYF.

The chain combines TRBV6-5 with TRBJ1-2; D possibly corresponds to TRBD1 (5 bases). The germline V gene has CDR1 MNHEY and CDR2 SVGAGI. The CDR3 has 14 residues. Trimming left V 6 bases short and J 4 bases short, with 15 bases between. CDR3 nucleotide sequence: TGTGCCAGCAGAGGGCCGGGACGGGCCTATGGCTACACCTTC. Translated: CASRGPGRAYGYTF.

The gene calls are TRBV2 and TRBJ2-7, with D perhaps TRBD1 or TRBD2 (5 bases each). This CDR3 is 14 amino acids long. The ends were cut back, 6 bases at V and 2 bases at J, with 14 bases in the middle. Germline CDR1 SNHLY, CDR2 FYNNEI. The CDR3 loop reads CASSVTRTPYEQYF. CDR3 sequence (DNA): TGTGCCAGCAGCGTAACTAGGACACCCTACGAGCAGTACTTC.

This clone was seen many times. The chain couples TRBV11-2 to TRBJ2-1; D unresolved. The CDR3 extends over 15 amino acids. Germline V gene data show CDR1 as SGHAT and CDR2 as FQNNGV. V was clipped by 6 bases and J by 0 bases, with 12 bases between them. CDR3 sequence reads: CASSLHLSSYNEQFF. The CDR3, as DNA: TGTGCCAGCAGTTTGCACCTGAGCTCCTACAATGAGCAGTTCTTC.

The chain is built from TRBV19 and TRBJ1-2; D is perhaps TRBD1 (6 bases). The CDR3 consists of 13 residues. Germline V gene lookup returns CDR1 LNHDA and CDR2 SQIVND (reference sequence). The V and J ends lost 10 bases and 3 bases respectively, with 15 bases between them. This CDR3 reads CATTNGGDYGYTF. The CDR3 bases are TGTGCCACTACGAACGGGGGCGACTATGGCTACACCTTC.

The rearrangement links TRBV19 to TRBJ2-7; 8 bases align to TRBD1. The CDR3 spans 19 residues. V shed 5 bases, J shed 5 bases, and the junction held 23 bases outside the gene matches. Germline V gene lookup returns CDR1 LNHDA and CDR2 SQIVND (reference sequence). The CDR3 nucleotides are TGTGCCAGTAGTTACATGACAGGGGCAGTCGCCGGGACCCCCCACGAGCAGTACTTC. Translated: CASSYMTGAVAGTPHEQYF.

The rearrangement uses TRBV7-3 and TRBJ2-2, with D uncertain. This CDR3 is built from 13 residues. The germline CDR1 and CDR2 sequences are SGHTA and FQGTGA. Trimming left V 0 bases short and J 4 bases short, with 3 bases between. The CDR3 loop is CASSLTSTGELFF. CDR3 DNA: TGTGCCAGCAGCTTAACGTCCACCGGGGAGCTGTTTTTT.

This CDR3 is CASSLGERGYTF. Written as DNA, the CDR3 is TGTGCCAGCAGTTTGGGGGAACGTGGCTACACCTTC. The chain recombines TRBV12-3 or TRBV12-4 with TRBJ1-2; TRBD1 is a possible D gene (5 bases). This CDR3 spans 12 amino acids. The V end was cut by 3 bases, the J end by 7 bases, with 9 bases between.

The chain is built from TRBV4-1 and TRBJ2-7, with 10 bases lining up with TRBD2. Germline V gene data show CDR1 as MGHRA and CDR2 as YSYEKL. The CDR3 consists of 16 residues. V lost 6 bases, J lost 2 bases, and 10 bases stayed unmatched. The CDR3 here is CASRALAGGTAYEQYF. CDR3 sequence (DNA): TGCGCCAGCAGGGCCTTAGCGGGAGGAACGGCCTACGAGCAGTACTTC.

The rearrangement joins TRBV6-5 to TRBJ1-1; no reliable D call. CDR1 and CDR2 from the germline V gene are MNHEY and SVGAGI. CDR3 length: 12 residues. V lost 7 bases and J lost 0, with 6 bases in between. The DNA of the CDR3 is TGTGCCAGCATTGCAGTGAACACTGAAGCTTTCTTT. Protein sequence: CASIAVNTEAFF.

The V and J genes are TRBV5-1 and TRBJ2-5; D call uncertain. The ends were cut back, 0 bases at V and 6 bases at J, with 15 bases in the middle. The CDR3 runs to 15 residues. Per the germline V gene, CDR1 is SGHRS and CDR2 is YFSETQ. CDR3 sequence (DNA): TGCGCCAGCAGCTTGGATGCTGGGAATGAAAAGACCCAGTACTTC. Protein product: CASSLDAGNEKTQYF. The full variable domain, rest sourced from reference TRBV5-1 and TRBJ2-5, is KAGVTQTPRYLIKTRGQQVTLSCSPISGHRSVSWYQQTPGQGLQFLFEYFSETQRNKGNFPGRFSGRQFSNSRSEMNVSTLELGDSALYLCASSLDAGNEKTQYFGPGTRLLVL.

This chain connects TRBV30 to TRBJ1-2; D might be TRBD1 (5 bases). The CDR3 covers 12 residues. Germline V CDR1 and CDR2: GTSNPN, SVGIG (reference sequence). V shed 4 bases and J shed 5 bases, with 11 bases lying between them. The CDR3: CAWTWGGYGYTF. The CDR3 bases are TGTGCCTGGACTTGGGGGGGATATGGCTACACCTTC.

This rearrangement joins TRBV20-1 to TRBJ2-5; D is perhaps TRBD2 (6 bases). Trimming removed 3 bases from V and 5 bases from J, with 13 bases in between. The germline gives CDR1 DFQATT, CDR2 SNEGSKA (reference sequence). The CDR3 is 13 amino acids. The CDR3 here is CSASFTGTETQYF. CDR3 nucleotides: TGCAGTGCTAGTTTTACCGGGACTGAGACCCAGTACTTC.